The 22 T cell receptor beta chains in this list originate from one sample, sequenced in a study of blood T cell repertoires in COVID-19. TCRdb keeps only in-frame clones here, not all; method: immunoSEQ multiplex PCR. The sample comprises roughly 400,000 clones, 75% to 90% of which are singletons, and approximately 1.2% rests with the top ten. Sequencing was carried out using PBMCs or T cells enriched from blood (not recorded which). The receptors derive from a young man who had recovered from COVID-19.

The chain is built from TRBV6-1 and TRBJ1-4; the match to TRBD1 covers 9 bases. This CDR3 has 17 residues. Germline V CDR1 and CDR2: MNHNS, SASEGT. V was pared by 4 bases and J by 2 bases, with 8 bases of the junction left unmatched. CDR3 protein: CASSVSGQGFTNEKLFF. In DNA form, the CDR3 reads TGTGCCAGCAGTGTCTCGGGACAGGGTTTCACTAATGAAAAACTGTTTTTT.

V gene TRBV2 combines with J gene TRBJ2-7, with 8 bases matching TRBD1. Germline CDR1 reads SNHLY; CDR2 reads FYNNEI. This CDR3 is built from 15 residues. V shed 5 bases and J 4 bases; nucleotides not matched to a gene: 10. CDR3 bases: TGTGCCAGCAGTAACCTGGCCGGACAGGGATACGAGCAGTACTTC. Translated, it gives CASSNLAGQGYEQYF.

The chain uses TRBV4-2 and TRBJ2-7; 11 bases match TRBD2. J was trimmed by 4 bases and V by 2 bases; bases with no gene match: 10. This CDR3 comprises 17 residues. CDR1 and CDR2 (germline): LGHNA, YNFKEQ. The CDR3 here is CASSQNRGLAETYEQYF. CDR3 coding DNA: TGTGCCAGCAGCCAAAATCGGGGACTAGCGGAGACATACGAGCAGTACTTC.

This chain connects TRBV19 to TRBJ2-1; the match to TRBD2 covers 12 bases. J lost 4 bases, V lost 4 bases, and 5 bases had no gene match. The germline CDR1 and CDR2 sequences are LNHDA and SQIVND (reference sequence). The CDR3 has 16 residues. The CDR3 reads CASSTRTSGNYNEQFF. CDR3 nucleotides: TGTGCCAGTAGTACCCGGACTAGCGGGAATTACAATGAGCAGTTCTTC.

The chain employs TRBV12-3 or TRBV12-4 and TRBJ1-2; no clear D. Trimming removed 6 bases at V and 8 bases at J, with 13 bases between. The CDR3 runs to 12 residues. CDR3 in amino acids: CASSIFEGGYTF. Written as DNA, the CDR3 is TGTGCCAGCAGCATCTTTGAGGGAGGCTACACCTTC.

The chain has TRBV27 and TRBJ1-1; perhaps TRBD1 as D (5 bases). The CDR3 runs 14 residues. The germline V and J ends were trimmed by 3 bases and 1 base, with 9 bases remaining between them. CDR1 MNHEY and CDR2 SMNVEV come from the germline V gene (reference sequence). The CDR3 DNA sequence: TGTGCCAGCAGTTTTTCGACAGCGAACACTGAAGCTTTCTTT. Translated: CASSFSTANTEAFF.

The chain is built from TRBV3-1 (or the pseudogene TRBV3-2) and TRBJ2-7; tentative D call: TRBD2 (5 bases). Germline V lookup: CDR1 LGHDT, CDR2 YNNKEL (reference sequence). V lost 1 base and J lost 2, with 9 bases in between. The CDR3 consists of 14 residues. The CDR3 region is CASSQAAGPYEQYF. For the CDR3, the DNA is TGTGCCAGCAGCCAAGCGGCGGGCCCCTACGAGCAGTACTTC.

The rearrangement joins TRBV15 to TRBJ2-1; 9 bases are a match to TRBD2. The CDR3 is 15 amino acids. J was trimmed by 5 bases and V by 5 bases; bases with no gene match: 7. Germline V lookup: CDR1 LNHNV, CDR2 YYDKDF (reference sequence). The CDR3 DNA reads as TGTGCCACCAGCCTATCCCCTAGCGGGAACAATGAGCAGTTCTTC. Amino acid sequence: CATSLSPSGNNEQFF.

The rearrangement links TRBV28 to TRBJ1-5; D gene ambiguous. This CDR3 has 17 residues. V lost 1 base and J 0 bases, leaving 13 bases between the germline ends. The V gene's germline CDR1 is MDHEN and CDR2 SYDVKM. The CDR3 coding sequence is TGTGCCAGCAGTTTATCCGGACTCCATAATAGCAATCAGCCCCAGCATTTT. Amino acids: CASSLSGLHNSNQPQHF.

This CDR3 is CASSLAPDSSYEQYF. For the CDR3, the DNA is TGTGCCAGCAGCTTAGCGCCGGACTCCTCCTACGAGCAGTACTTC. The chain employs TRBV7-6 and TRBJ2-7; tentatively, D is TRBD2 (5 bases). CDR1 and CDR2 from the germline V gene are SGHVS and FNYEAQ. Trimming stripped 0 bases from V and 0 bases from J, with 9 bases between. The CDR3 consists of 15 residues.

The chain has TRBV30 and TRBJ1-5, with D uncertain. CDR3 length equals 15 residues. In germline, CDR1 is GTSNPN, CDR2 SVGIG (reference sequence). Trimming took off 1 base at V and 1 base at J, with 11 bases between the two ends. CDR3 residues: CAWSAGIKSNQPQHF. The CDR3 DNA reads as TGTGCCTGGAGTGCGGGTATCAAGAGCAATCAGCCCCAGCATTTT.

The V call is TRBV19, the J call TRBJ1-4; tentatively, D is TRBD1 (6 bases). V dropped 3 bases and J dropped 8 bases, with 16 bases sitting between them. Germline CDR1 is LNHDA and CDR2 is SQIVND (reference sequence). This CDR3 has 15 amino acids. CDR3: CASSMEAGVREKLFF. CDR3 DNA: TGTGCCAGTAGTATGGAGGCAGGGGTTCGGGAAAAACTGTTTTTT.

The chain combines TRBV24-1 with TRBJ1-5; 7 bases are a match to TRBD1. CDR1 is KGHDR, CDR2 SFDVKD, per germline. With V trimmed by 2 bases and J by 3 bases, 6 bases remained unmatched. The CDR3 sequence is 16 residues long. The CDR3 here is CATSDSKGAFNQPQHF. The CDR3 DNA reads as TGTGCCACCAGTGATTCTAAGGGGGCGTTCAATCAGCCCCAGCATTTT.

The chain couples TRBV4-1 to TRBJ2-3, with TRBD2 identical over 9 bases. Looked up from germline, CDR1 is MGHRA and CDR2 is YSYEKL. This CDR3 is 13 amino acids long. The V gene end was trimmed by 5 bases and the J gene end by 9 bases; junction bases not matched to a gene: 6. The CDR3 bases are TGCGCCAGCAGCGGGGGAGGGACTAGCACGCAGTATTTT. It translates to CASSGGGTSTQYF.

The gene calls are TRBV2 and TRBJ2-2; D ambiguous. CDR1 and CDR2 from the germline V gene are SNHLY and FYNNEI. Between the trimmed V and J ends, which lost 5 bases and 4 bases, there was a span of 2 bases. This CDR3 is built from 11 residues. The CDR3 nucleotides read TGTGCCAGCAGTCGCACCGGGGAGCTGTTTTTT. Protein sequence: CASSRTGELFF.

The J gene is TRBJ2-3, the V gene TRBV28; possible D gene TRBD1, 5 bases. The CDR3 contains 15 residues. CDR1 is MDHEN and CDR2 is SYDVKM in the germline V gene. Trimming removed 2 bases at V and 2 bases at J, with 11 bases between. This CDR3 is CASSLMGLDTDTQYF. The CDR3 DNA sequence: TGTGCCAGCAGTTTAATGGGGCTGGACACAGATACGCAGTATTTT.

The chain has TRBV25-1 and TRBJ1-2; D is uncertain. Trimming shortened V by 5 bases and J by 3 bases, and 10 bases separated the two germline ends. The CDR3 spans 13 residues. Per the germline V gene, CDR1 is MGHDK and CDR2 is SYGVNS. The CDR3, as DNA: TGTGCCAGCAGTTGGAACAGCCACTATGGCTACACCTTC. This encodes CASSWNSHYGYTF.

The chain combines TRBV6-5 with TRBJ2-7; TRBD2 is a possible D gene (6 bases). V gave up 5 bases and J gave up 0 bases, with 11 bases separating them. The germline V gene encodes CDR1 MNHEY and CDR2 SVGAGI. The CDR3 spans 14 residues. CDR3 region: CASSLAPSSYEQYF. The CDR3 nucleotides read TGTGCCAGCAGTCTAGCGCCCAGCTCCTACGAGCAGTACTTC.

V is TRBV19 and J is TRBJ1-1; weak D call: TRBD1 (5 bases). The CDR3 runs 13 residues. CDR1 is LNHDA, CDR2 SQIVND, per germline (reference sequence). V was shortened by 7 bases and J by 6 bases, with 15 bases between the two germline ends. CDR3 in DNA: TGTGCCAGTACTACGGGGGGTCGGGCTGAAGCTTTCTTT. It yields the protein CASTTGGRAEAFF. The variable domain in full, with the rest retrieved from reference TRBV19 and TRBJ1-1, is DGGITQSPKYLFRKEGQNVTLSCEQNLNHDAMYWYRQDPGQGLRLIYYSQIVNDFQKGDIAEGYSVSREKKESFPLTVTSAQKNPTAFYLCASTTGGRAEAFFGQGTRLTVV.

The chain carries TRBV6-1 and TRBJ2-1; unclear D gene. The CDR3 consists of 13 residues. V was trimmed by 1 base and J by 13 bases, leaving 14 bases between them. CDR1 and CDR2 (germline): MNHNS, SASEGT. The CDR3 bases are TGTGCCAGCAGTGAAGATGGAGAGCAAAAACAGTTCTTC. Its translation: CASSEDGEQKQFF.

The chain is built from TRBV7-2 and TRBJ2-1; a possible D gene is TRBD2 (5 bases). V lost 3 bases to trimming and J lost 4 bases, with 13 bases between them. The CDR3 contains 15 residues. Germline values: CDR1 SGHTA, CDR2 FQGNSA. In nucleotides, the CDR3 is TGTGCCAGCAGCTTTGTACTAGTGATTTACAATGAGCAGTTCTTC. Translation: CASSFVLVIYNEQFF.

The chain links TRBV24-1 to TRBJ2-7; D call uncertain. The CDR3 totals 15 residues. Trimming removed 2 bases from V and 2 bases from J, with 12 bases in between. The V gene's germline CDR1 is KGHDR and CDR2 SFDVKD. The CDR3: CATSDSSVPPYEQYF. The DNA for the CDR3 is TGTGCCACCAGTGATTCCAGCGTACCTCCCTACGAGCAGTACTTC.